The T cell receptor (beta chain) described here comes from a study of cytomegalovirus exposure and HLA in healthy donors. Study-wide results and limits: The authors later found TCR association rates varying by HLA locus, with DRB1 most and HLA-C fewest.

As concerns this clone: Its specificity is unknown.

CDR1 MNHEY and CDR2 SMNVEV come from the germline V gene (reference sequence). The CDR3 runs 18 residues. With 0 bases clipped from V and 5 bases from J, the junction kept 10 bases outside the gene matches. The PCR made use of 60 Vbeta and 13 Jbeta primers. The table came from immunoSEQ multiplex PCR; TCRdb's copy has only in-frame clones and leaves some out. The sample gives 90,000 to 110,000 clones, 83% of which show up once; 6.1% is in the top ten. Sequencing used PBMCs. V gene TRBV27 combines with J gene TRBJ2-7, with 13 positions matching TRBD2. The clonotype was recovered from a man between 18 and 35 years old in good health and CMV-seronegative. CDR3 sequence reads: CASSLSRGTSGEGDEQYF. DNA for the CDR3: TGTGCCAGCAGTTTATCCCGAGGGACTAGCGGGGAGGGCGACGAGCAGTACTTC.